The 3 T cell receptor beta chains below all came from one sample that was sequenced in a study of monozygotic twins with inflammatory bowel disease. No DNA is given; TCRdb re-called the 5' RACE reads and lists each CDR3 protein once. The sample table includes about 380,000 distinct CDR3 sequences. Material: blood. These receptors were taken from a human donor with ulcerative colitis or Crohn's disease, or a healthy co-twin of an affected twin (not recorded which).

This chain uses TRBV6-2 or TRBV6-3 with TRBJ2-1; TCRdb names TRBD2, which stays unverified in the absence of DNA. CDR3 length: 16 amino acids. Germline CDR1 MNHEY, CDR2 SVGEGT. CDR3: CASSDRLAGGYNEQFF.

The gene calls are TRBV6-2 or TRBV6-3 and TRBJ2-7; lacking DNA, the TRBD1 call made by TCRdb goes unchecked. Per the germline V gene, CDR1 is MNHEY and CDR2 is SVGEGT. The CDR3 consists of 18 residues. The CDR3 here is CASSYHPGGSPLSYEQYF.

The chain employs TRBV19 and TRBJ2-3; TCRdb's D call of TRBD1 is untestable without DNA. The CDR3 totals 15 residues. Germline V gene sequence: CDR1 LNHDA, CDR2 SQIVND (reference sequence). CDR3 region: CASSMAGATTDTQYF.